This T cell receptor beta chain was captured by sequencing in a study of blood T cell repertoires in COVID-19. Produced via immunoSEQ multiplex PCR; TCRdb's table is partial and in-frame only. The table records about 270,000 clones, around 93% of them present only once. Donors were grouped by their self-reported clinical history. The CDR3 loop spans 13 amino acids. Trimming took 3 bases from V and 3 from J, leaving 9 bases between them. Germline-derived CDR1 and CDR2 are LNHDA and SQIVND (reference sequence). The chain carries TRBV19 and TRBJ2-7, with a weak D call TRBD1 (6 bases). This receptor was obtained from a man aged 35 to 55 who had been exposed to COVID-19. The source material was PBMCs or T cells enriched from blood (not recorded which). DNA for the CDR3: TGTGCCAGTAGTATGGACAGAAGCTACGAGCAGTACTTC. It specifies CASSMDRSYEQYF.